The 4 T cell receptor beta chains presented below share a single source sample, sequenced in a study of blood T cell repertoires in COVID-19. Method: immunoSEQ multiplex PCR; TCRdb's copy keeps in-frame clones and lacks some. The sample consists of around 64,000 clones, 82% of them appearing once. The specimen sequenced was peripheral blood. The receptors stem from a human donor in a cohort sampled during active COVID-19.

This sequence joins TRBV7-9 and TRBJ2-1, with 10 bases lining up with TRBD1. Germline CDR1 is SEHNR and CDR2 is FQNEAQ (reference sequence). The CDR3 consists of 17 residues. Trimming took 5 bases from V and 4 from J; bases not matched to a gene: 11. CDR3 DNA: TGTGCCAGCAGCCCGACAGGGGGCGTTATTATTTACAATGAGCAGTTCTTC. It yields the protein CASSPTGGVIIYNEQFF.

The table lists this clone with many counts. The chain carries TRBV28 and TRBJ1-1, with 8 bases identical to TRBD1. V lost 5 bases, J lost 1 base, and 15 bases stayed unmatched. The CDR3 has 18 residues. Germline CDR1 reads MDHEN; CDR2 reads SYDVKM. The CDR3 protein is CASSPVGAGGLRNTEAFF. Here the CDR3 DNA reads TGTGCCAGCAGTCCCGTGGGGGCAGGGGGCTTGAGGAACACTGAAGCTTTCTTT.

The rearrangement joins TRBV7-2 to TRBJ2-3, with D possibly TRBD1 on 5 matching bases. Deletions cut 3 bases from V and 0 bases from J, with 10 bases between. Germline V gene sequence: CDR1 SGHTA, CDR2 FQGNSA. This CDR3 has 15 amino acids. The CDR3, as DNA: TGTGCCAGCAGCTTCACAGGACAAAGCACAGATACGCAGTATTTT. It encodes CASSFTGQSTDTQYF. The full variable domain, its missing parts supplied by reference TRBV7-2 and TRBJ2-3, is GAGVSQSPSNKVTEKGKDVELRCDPISGHTALYWYRQSLGQGLEFLIYFQGNSAPDKSGLPSDRFSAERTGGSVSTLTIQRTQQEDSAVYLCASSFTGQSTDTQYFGPGTRLTVL.

In nucleotides, the CDR3 is TGTGCCAGCAGTTTAGCGGGGGGGTCGGGTGGCTACACCTTC. It yields the protein CASSLAGGSGGYTF. The rearrangement joins TRBV28 to TRBJ1-2; a weak D match, TRBD1 (5 bases). The CDR3 runs 14 residues. Germline loops: CDR1 MDHEN, CDR2 SYDVKM. V lost 2 bases and J lost 7, with 14 bases in between.